What follows are 26 T cell receptor beta chains derived from one specimen sequenced in a study of blood T cell repertoires in COVID-19 (dated by TCRdb to about 2020). The library relied on the immunoSEQ multiplex PCR assay. TCRdb stores this immuneACCESS table with in-frame sequences only. Part of the clones is absent; in the studies checked, under half of the shortfall reflects unresolved V genes, and no reason is known for the rest. The sample data list around 380,000 clones, and roughly 77% of these were observed just once. The ten largest clonotypes hold 0.85% to 1.3% of the sample. The sequenced sample consisted of peripheral blood. The receptors come from a human donor with acute or convalescent COVID-19. The donor label of this sample is uncertain.

The V gene is TRBV28, the J gene TRBJ1-6, with 7 bases identical to TRBD1. The J segment lost 7 bases and the V segment lost 8 bases, leaving 2 bases of the junction unmatched. Germline assignment: CDR1 MDHEN and CDR2 SYDVKM. CDR3 length: 12 residues. The CDR3 is CASQGGNSPLHF. CDR3 sequence (DNA): TGTGCCAGCCAGGGGGGAAATTCACCCCTCCACTTT.

The chain carries TRBV6-5 and TRBJ1-3; D remains unclear. CDR1 and CDR2 from the germline V gene are MNHEY and SVGAGI. The CDR3 runs 14 residues. CDR3 coding DNA: TGTGTTTGCCGAGCAGGCTTCTCTGGAAACACCATATATTTT. Translated, it gives CVCRAGFSGNTIYF.

The J gene is TRBJ1-4, the V gene TRBV6-6; no clear D gene. The germline V gene has CDR1 MNHNY and CDR2 SVGAGI (reference sequence). V was trimmed by 10 bases and J by 0 bases, leaving 9 bases between them. This CDR3 spans 13 amino acids. CDR3 residues: CATQLATNEKLFF. For the CDR3, the DNA is TGTGCCACCCAACTCGCAACTAATGAAAAACTGTTTTTT.

V and J are TRBV7-2 and TRBJ2-3, with 8 nucleotides matching TRBD2. With V trimmed by 2 bases and J by 7 bases, 8 bases remained unmatched. The CDR3 length is 15 residues. CDR1 and CDR2 from the germline V gene are SGHTA and FQGNSA. This CDR3 is CASSLSGGRKNTQYF. The CDR3 nucleotides read TGTGCCAGCAGCTTAAGCGGGGGTAGAAAGAATACGCAGTATTTT.

The chain carries TRBV20-1 and TRBJ1-2, with D possibly being TRBD1 (5 bases). CDR1 and CDR2 from the germline V gene are DFQATT and SNEGSKA (reference sequence). The CDR3 sequence is 11 residues long. Between the trimmed V and J ends, which lost 6 bases and 8 bases, there was a span of 13 bases. The CDR3 nucleotides are TGCAGTGCCCTGTTGCGGGGGGGCTACACCTTC. Its translation is CSALLRGGYTF.

This sequence joins TRBV7-2 and TRBJ1-4, with a tentative D call TRBD1 (6 bases). There are 15 residues in the CDR3. V was trimmed by 3 bases and J by 5 bases, leaving 13 bases between them. Germline CDR1 SGHTA, CDR2 FQGNSA. CDR3 loop: CASSLHRVGNEKLFF. CDR3 coding DNA: TGTGCCAGCAGCTTGCACAGGGTGGGCAATGAAAAACTGTTTTTT.

This clone was observed a handful of times. The gene calls are TRBV7-9 and TRBJ2-1, with a weak D call TRBD1 (6 bases). Germline loops: CDR1 SEHNR, CDR2 FQNEAQ (reference sequence). CDR3 length: 15 amino acids. Between the trimmed V and J ends, which lost 4 bases and 2 bases, there was a span of 12 bases. The CDR3, as DNA: TGTGCCAGCAGCTCCGCAGGGGATCCCTACAATGAGCAGTTCTTC. Protein sequence: CASSSAGDPYNEQFF.

CDR3 region: CSASHRLGRKNEKLFF. For the CDR3, the DNA is TGCAGTGCTAGTCATCGGTTGGGCAGGAAGAATGAAAAACTGTTTTTT. J is TRBJ1-4 and V is TRBV20-1; no clear D. This CDR3 spans 16 amino acids. The V gene lost 3 bases and the J gene lost 5 bases, with 19 bases spanning the gap. Germline V CDR1 and CDR2: DFQATT, SNEGSKA (reference sequence).

The gene calls are TRBV12-3 or TRBV12-4 and TRBJ1-3, with D perhaps matching TRBD1 (5 bases). Trimming removed 6 bases from V and 4 bases from J, with 10 bases in between. The CDR3 has 13 amino acids. The CDR3 coding sequence is TGTGCCAGCAGATTGGGGGGGGGAAACACCATATATTTT. This translates into CASRLGGGNTIYF.

The CDR3: CASRDRGGNGYTF. The CDR3 DNA follows: TGCGCCAGTCGGGACAGGGGAGGGAATGGCTACACCTTC. The rearrangement joins TRBV5-1 to TRBJ1-2; 10 bases map to TRBD1. V dropped 8 bases and J dropped 6; count of bases not matched to a gene: 7. The CDR3 totals 13 residues. Looked up from germline, CDR1 is SGHRS and CDR2 is YFSETQ.

This clone was picked up many times. The chain joins TRBV6-5 to TRBJ2-1; TRBD1 agrees at 8 bases. V lost 2 bases and J lost 14; bases outside the gene matches: 14. Looked up from germline, CDR1 is MNHEY and CDR2 is SVGAGI. The CDR3 has 15 amino acids. The CDR3 DNA follows: TGTGCCAGCAGTTACACCGGACAGGGTGCGATTTCGGAGTTCTTC. Translated: CASSYTGQGAISEFF.

The chain recombines TRBV5-5 with TRBJ2-5; 7 nucleotides align to TRBD1. The CDR3 sequence is 14 residues long. The trim removed 4 bases at V and 2 bases at J, leaving 5 bases unmatched. Germline CDR1 is SGHKS and CDR2 is YYEKEE (reference sequence). The CDR3 DNA is TGTGCCAGCAGCCGGGGACAGCAACAAGAGACCCAGTACTTC. The encoded protein is CASSRGQQQETQYF.

The chain joins TRBV12-3 or TRBV12-4 to TRBJ2-1; D uncertain. V lost 2 bases and J 9 bases, leaving 8 bases between the germline ends. This CDR3 has 12 residues. CDR3 in DNA: TGTGCCAGCAGTTTAACCGGTGGTGAGCAGTTCTTC. It encodes CASSLTGGEQFF.

This clone was observed once. V gene TRBV19 combines with J gene TRBJ2-3; 13 bases line up with TRBD2. The CDR3 is made up of 19 amino acids. V was pared by 4 bases and J by 5 bases, with 15 bases of the junction left unmatched. The V gene's germline CDR1 is LNHDA and CDR2 SQIVND (reference sequence). The CDR3 DNA reads as TGTGCCAGTAGTACCCCTCGATTGATACTAGCGGGGGGGGGAGATACGCAGTATTTT. Translated, it gives CASSTPRLILAGGGDTQYF.

This chain joins TRBV18 and TRBJ2-1, with TRBD2 matching 13 bases. V lost 10 bases and J lost 6; bases outside the gene matches: 6. Germline V gives CDR1 KGHSH, CDR2 LQKENI. The CDR3 loop spans 14 amino acids. The CDR3 sequence is CATKGTSGVNEQFF. The CDR3 DNA follows: TGTGCCACTAAGGGGACTAGCGGGGTCAATGAGCAGTTCTTC.

Only a few counts were recorded for this clone. The chain links TRBV9 to TRBJ1-2; D gene uncertain. The V end was cut by 0 bases, the J end by 0 bases, with 12 bases between. The germline gives CDR1 SGDLS, CDR2 YYNGEE. The CDR3 has 16 amino acids. The CDR3 DNA sequence: TGTGCCAGCAGCGTAGTCCCCGCAGGTTCTAACTATGGCTACACCTTC. Its translation: CASSVVPAGSNYGYTF. Together with reference TRBV9 and TRBJ1-2, the CDR3 gives the full variable domain: DSGVTQTPKHLITATGQRVTLRCSPRSGDLSVYWYQQSLDQGLQFLIQYYNGEERAKGNILERFSAQQFPDLHSELNLSSLELGDSALYFCASSVVPAGSNYGYTFGSGTRLTVV.

The chain joins TRBV18 to TRBJ2-7; TRBD1 might be the D (5 bases). The CDR3 totals 15 residues. V was shortened by 5 bases and J by 5 bases, with 19 bases between the two germline ends. From germline, CDR1 is KGHSH and CDR2 LQKENI. The DNA for the CDR3 is TGTGCCAGCTCAGCAGACAGCCTCCCGGGCAACGAGCAGTACTTC. Translation gives CASSADSLPGNEQYF. Based on the CDR3 plus reference TRBV18 and TRBJ2-7, the full variable domain is NAGVMQNPRHLVRRRGQEARLRCSPMKGHSHVYWYRQLPEEGLKFMVYLQKENIIDESGMPKERFSAEFPKEGPSILRIQQVVRGDSAAYFCASSADSLPGNEQYFGPGTRLTVT.

V is TRBV2 and J is TRBJ1-2; the match to TRBD1 covers 9 bases. The germline gives CDR1 SNHLY, CDR2 FYNNEI. This CDR3 is 15 amino acids long. J gave up 7 bases and V 7 bases, and 13 bases lay outside the gene matches. The CDR3 coding sequence is TGTGCCAGCATTTACCGGGACAGGGATAATCGTGGCTACACCTTC. Its translation is CASIYRDRDNRGYTF.

A single count supports this clone. The chain carries TRBV16 and TRBJ2-1; D is undetermined. Trimming shortened V by 4 bases and J by 5 bases, and 12 bases separated the two germline ends. CDR1 is KGHSY, CDR2 FQNENV, per germline. The CDR3 length is 14 residues. CDR3 DNA: TGTGCCAGCAGCCGGTGGAGAGCACACAATGAGCAGTTCTTC. Its protein is CASSRWRAHNEQFF.

The J gene is TRBJ1-1, the V gene TRBV7-9, with 7 bases aligning to TRBD1. The CDR3 has 14 residues. Losses at the gene ends were 0 bases for V and 5 bases for J; bases not matched to a gene: 3. CDR1 is SEHNR, CDR2 FQNEAQ, per germline (reference sequence). CDR3 protein: CASSLAGGGTEAFF. In DNA, the CDR3 is TGTGCCAGCAGCTTAGCAGGGGGCGGAACTGAAGCTTTCTTT.

The chain has TRBV3-1 (or the pseudogene TRBV3-2) and TRBJ1-2; TRBD1 matches at 7 bases. Germline CDR1 LGHDT, CDR2 YNNKEL (reference sequence). J gave up 5 bases and V 4 bases, and 1 base lay outside the gene matches. This CDR3 spans 12 amino acids. The CDR3, as DNA: TGTGCCAGCAGCCTGACAGGGTATGGCTACACCTTC. Its protein product is CASSLTGYGYTF.

Notes on this clone: At the DNA level, this CDR3 is encoded by other sequences in the same sample as well. The V gene is TRBV5-1, the J gene TRBJ1-2; 10 bases are shared with TRBD1. Germline assignment: CDR1 SGHRS and CDR2 YFSETQ. The CDR3 is made up of 14 amino acids. After removal of 4 bases from V and 5 bases from J, the junction contained 5 bases not matched to a gene. The CDR3 is CASSLTGGNYGYTF. The CDR3 coding sequence is TGCGCCAGCAGCCTGACAGGGGGCAATTATGGCTACACCTTC.

The chain employs TRBV5-6 and TRBJ2-7; 8 bases line up with TRBD2. The junction had 9 bases not matched to a gene; V was cut back by 4 bases and J by 6 bases. CDR1 and CDR2 (germline): SGHDT, YYEEEE. This CDR3 spans 14 amino acids. CDR3 bases: TGTGCCAGCAGCCTGGGGCGGGGGGTTCTCGAGCAGTACTTC. Its translation is CASSLGRGVLEQYF.

V is TRBV5-1 and J is TRBJ1-3, with D maybe TRBD1 (5 bases). Trimming took 0 bases from V and 3 from J, leaving 13 bases between them. CDR3 length: 16 residues. CDR1 and CDR2 (germline): SGHRS, YFSETQ. The CDR3 sequence is CASSLVQGFFGNTIYF. The CDR3 region has the DNA TGCGCCAGCAGCTTGGTGCAGGGATTCTTTGGAAACACCATATATTTT.

The V call is TRBV11-2, the J call TRBJ1-4; 8 bases fit TRBD1. Losses at the gene ends were 1 base for V and 7 bases for J; bases not matched to a gene: 5. CDR1 SGHAT and CDR2 FQNNGV come from the germline V gene. This CDR3 has 15 amino acids. CDR3 residues: CASSLGGQGSEKLFF. The CDR3 DNA sequence: TGTGCCAGCAGCTTAGGTGGACAGGGCTCTGAAAAACTGTTTTTT.

The chain recombines TRBV18 with TRBJ1-4; D gene uncertain. V was pared by 2 bases and J by 4 bases, with 11 bases between. The CDR3 sequence is 15 residues long. CDR1 and CDR2 (germline): KGHSH, LQKENI. CDR3 coding DNA: TGTGCCAGCTCACCAGGGCGGGGAAGTAATGAAAAACTGTTTTTT. Amino acids: CASSPGRGSNEKLFF.